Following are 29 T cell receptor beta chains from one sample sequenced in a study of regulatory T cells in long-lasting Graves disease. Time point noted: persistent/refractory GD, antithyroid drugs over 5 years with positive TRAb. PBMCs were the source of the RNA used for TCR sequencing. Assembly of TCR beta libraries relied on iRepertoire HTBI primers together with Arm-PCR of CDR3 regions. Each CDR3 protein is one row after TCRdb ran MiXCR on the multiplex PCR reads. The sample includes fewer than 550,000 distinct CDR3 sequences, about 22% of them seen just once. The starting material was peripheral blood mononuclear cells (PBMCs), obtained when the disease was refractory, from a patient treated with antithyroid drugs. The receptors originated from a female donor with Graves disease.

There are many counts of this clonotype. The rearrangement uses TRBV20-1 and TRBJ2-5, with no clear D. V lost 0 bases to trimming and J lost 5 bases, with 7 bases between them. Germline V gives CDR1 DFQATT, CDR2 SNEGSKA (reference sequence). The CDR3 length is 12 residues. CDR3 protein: CSARERWETQYF. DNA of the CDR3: TGCAGTGCTAGAGAGCGGTGGGAGACCCAGTACTTC.

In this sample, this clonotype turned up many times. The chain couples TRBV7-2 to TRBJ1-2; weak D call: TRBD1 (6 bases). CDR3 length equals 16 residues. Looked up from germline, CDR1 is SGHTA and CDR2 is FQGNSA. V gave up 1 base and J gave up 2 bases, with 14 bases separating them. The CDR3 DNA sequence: TGTGCCAGCAGCTTAGTCTCAGGGGCTGTGAACTATGGCTACACCTTC. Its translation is CASSLVSGAVNYGYTF.

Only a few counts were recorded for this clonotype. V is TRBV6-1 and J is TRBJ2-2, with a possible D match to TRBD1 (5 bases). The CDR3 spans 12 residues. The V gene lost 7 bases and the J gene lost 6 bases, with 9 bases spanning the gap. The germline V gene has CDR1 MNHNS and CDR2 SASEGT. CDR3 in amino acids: CASKTVAGELFF. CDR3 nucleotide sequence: TGTGCCAGCAAGACAGTGGCCGGGGAGCTGTTTTTT.

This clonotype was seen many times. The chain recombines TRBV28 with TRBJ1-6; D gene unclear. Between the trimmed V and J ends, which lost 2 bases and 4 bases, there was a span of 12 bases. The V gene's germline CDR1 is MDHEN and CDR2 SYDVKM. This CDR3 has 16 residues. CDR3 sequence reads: CASSLAGSRYNSPLHF. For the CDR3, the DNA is TGTGCCAGCAGTTTAGCGGGGTCCCGATATAATTCACCCCTCCACTTT.

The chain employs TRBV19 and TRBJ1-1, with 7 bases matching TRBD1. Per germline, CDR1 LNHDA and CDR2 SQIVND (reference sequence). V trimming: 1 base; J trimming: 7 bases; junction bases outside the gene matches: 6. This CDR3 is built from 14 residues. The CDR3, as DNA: TGTGCCAGTAGTATAGTCCTAGGGGGCATTGAAGCTTTCTTT. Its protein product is CASSIVLGGIEAFF.

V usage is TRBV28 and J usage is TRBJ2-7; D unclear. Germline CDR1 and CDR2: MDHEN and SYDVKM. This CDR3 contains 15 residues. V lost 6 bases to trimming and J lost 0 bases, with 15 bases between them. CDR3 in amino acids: CASSLFRNYSYEQYF. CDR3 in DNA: TGTGCCAGCAGCCTGTTCCGGAACTACTCCTACGAGCAGTACTTC.

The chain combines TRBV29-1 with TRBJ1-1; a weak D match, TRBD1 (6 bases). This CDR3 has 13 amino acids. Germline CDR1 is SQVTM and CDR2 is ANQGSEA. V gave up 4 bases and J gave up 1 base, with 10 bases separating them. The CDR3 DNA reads TGCAGCGTTGCACCGACAGGGAACACTGAAGCTTTCTTT. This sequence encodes CSVAPTGNTEAFF.

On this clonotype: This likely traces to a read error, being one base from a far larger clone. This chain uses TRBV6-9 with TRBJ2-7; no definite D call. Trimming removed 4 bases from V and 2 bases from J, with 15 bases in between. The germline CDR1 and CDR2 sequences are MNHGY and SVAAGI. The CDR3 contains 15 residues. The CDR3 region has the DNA TGTGCCAGCAGTTTCGGCCTGACACCCCCCTACGAGCAGTACTTC. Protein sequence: CASSFGLTPPYEQYF.

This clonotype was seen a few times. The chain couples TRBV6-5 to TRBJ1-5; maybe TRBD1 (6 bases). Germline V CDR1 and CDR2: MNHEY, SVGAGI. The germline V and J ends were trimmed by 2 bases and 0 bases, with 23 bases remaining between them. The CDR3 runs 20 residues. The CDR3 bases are TGTGCCAGCAGTTACGAGGGAATGGGACAAGCGGGATTTAGCAATCAGCCCCAGCATTTT. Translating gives CASSYEGMGQAGFSNQPQHF.

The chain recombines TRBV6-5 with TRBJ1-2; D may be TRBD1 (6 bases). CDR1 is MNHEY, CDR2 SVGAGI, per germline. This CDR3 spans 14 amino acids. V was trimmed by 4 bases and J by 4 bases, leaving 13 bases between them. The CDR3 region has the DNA TGTGCCAGCAGTTGGCTCGACAGGCCCTATGGCTACACCTTC. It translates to CASSWLDRPYGYTF.

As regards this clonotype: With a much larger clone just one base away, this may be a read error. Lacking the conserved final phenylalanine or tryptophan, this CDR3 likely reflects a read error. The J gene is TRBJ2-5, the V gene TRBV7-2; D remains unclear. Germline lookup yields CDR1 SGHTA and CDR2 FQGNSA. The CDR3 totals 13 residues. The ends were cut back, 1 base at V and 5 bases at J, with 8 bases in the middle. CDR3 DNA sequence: TGTGCCAGCAGCTTAGGATTATTTGAGACCCAGTACCTC. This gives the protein CASSLGLFETQYL.

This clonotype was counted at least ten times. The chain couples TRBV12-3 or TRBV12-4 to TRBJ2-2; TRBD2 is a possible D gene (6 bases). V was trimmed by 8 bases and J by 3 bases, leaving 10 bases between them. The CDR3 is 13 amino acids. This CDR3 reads CASLGLYTGELFF. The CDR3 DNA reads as TGTGCCAGCCTGGGACTTTACACCGGGGAGCTGTTTTTT.

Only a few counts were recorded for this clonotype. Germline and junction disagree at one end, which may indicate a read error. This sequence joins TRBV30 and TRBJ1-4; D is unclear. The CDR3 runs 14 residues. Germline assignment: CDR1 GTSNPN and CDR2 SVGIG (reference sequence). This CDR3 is CAWRRRSSDEELFF. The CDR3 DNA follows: TGTGCCTGGAGACGTCGCAGCTCCGATGAAGAACTGTTTTTT.

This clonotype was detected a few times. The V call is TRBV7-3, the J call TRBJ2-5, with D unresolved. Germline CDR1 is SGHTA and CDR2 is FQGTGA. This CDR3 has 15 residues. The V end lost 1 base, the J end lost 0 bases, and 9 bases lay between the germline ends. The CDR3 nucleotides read TGTGCCAGCAGCTTAATCGCAGGCAACCAAGAGACCCAGTACTTC. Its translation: CASSLIAGNQETQYF.

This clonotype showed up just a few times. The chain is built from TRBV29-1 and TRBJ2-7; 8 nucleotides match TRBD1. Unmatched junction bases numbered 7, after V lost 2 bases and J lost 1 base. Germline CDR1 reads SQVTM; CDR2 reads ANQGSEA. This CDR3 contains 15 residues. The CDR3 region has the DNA TGCAGCGTTGAAAACAGGGGGAAAAATTCCTACGAGCAGTACTTC. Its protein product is CSVENRGKNSYEQYF.

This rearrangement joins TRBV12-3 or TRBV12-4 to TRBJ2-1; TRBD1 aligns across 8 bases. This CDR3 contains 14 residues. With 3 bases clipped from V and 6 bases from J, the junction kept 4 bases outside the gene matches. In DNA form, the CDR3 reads TGTGCCAGCAGTTTGAACAGGGGGGCCAATGAGCAGTTCTTC. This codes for CASSLNRGANEQFF.

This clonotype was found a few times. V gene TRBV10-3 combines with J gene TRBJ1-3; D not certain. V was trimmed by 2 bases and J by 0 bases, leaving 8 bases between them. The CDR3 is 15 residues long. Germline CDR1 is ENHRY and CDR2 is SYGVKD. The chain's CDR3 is CAISEGVNSGNTIYF. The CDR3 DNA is TGTGCCATCAGTGAGGGAGTCAACTCTGGAAACACCATATATTTT.

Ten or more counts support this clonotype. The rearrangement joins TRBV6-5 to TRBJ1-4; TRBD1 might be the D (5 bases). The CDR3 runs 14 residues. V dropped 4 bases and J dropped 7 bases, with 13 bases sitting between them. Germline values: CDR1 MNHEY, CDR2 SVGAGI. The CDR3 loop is CASSSGTHPEKLFF. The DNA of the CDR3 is TGTGCCAGCAGTTCCGGGACCCACCCTGAAAAACTGTTTTTT.

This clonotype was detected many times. The CDR3 loop is CASSGQGPHQPQHF. CDR3 DNA sequence: TGTGCCAGCAGTGGACAGGGTCCCCATCAGCCCCAGCATTTT. This chain links TRBV12-3 or TRBV12-4 with TRBJ1-5; 8 bases align to TRBD1. The V and J ends lost 5 bases and 5 bases, in that order; junction bases with no gene match: 5. This CDR3 has 14 amino acids.

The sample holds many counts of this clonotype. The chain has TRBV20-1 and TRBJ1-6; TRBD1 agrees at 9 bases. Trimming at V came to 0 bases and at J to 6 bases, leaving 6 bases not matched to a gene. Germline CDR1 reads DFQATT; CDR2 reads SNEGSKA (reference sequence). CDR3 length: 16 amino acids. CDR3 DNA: TGCAGTGCTAGAGATCCCGTGACAGGGGGTAATTCACCCCTCCACTTT. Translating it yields CSARDPVTGGNSPLHF.

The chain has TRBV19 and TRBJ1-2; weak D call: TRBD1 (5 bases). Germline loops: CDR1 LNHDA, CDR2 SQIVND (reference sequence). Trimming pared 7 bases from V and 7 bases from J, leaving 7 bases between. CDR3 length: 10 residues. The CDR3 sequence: CASKGVGYTF. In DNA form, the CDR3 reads TGTGCCAGTAAAGGGGTTGGCTACACCTTC.

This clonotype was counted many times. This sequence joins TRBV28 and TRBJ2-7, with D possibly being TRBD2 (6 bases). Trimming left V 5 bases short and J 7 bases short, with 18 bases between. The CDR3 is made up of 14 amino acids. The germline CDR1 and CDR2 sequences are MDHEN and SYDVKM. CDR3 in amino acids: CASSATGGYWEQYF. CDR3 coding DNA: TGTGCCAGCAGTGCCACCGGAGGGTACTGGGAGCAGTACTTC.

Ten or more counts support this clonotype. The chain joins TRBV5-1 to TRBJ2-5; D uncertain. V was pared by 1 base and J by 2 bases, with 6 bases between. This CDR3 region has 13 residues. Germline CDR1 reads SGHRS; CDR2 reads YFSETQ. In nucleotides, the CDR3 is TGCGCCAGCAGCTTGACGTATCAAGAGACCCAGTACTTC. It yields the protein CASSLTYQETQYF.

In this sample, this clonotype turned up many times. As DNA, the CDR3 is TGTGCCAGCAGTTCCACGGTTGGGAGGGAAAAACTGTTTTTT. The encoded protein is CASSSTVGREKLFF. J is TRBJ1-4 and V is TRBV28; D not resolved. This CDR3 has 14 amino acids. Germline-derived CDR1 and CDR2 are MDHEN and SYDVKM. Trimming pared 4 bases from V and 8 bases from J, leaving 14 bases between.

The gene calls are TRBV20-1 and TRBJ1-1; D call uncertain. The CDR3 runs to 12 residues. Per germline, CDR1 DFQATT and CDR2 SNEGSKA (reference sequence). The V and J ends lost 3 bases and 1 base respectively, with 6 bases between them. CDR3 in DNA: TGCAGTGCTAGTAAAGGGAACACTGAAGCTTTCTTT. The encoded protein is CSASKGNTEAFF.

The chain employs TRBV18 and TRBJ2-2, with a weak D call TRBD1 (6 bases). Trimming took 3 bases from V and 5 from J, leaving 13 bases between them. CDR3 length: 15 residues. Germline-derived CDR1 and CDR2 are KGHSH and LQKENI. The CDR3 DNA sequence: TGTGCCAGCTCACCGAGGACAGACTCGACCGGGGAGCTGTTTTTT. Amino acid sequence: CASSPRTDSTGELFF.

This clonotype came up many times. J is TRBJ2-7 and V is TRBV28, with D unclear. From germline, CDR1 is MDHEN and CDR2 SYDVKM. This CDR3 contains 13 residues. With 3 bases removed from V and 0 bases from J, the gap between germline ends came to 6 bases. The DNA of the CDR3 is TGTGCCAGCAGTTTGTATAACTCCTACGAGCAGTACTTC. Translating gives CASSLYNSYEQYF. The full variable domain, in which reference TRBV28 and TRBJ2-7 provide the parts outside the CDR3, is DVKVTQSSRYLVKRTGEKVFLECVQDMDHENMFWYRQDPGLGLRLIYFSYDVKMKEKGDIPEGYSVSREKKERFSLILESASTNQTSMYLCASSLYNSYEQYFGPGTRLTVT.

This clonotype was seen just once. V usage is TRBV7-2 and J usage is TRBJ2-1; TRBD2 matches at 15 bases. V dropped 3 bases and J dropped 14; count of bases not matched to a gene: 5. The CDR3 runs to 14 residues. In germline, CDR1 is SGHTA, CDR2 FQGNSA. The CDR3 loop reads CASSLGLAGGLEFF. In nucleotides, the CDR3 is TGTGCCAGCAGCTTGGGACTAGCGGGAGGTTTGGAGTTCTTC.

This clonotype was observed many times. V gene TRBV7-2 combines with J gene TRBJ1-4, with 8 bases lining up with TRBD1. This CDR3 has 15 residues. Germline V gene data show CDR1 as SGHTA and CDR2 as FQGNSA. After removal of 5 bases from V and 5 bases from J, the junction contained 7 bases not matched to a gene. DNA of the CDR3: TGTGCCAGCAGCCCCGGACAGGGCTGGAATGAAAAACTGTTTTTT. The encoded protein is CASSPGQGWNEKLFF.